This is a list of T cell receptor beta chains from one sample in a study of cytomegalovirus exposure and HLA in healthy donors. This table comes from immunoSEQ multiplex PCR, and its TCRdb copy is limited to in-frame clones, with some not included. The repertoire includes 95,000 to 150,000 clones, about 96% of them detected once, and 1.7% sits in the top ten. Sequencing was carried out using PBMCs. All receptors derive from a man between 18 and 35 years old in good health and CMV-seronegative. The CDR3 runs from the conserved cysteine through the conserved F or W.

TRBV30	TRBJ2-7	CAWRLGGEQYF
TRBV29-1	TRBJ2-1	CSVELISAHSYNEQFF
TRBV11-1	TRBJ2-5	CASSPEGGQGQETQYF
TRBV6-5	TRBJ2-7	CASSRGGQGSYEQYF
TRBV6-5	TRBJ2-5	CASTWGGAETQYF
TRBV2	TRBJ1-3	CARDRGLSGNTIYF
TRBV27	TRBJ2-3	CASSSSWTSSRTDTQYF
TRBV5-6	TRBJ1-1	CASSLGRREAFF
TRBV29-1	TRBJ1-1	CSVGTGESFF
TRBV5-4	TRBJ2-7	CASKGGGSYEQYF
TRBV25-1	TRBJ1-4	CASSEHATNEKLFF
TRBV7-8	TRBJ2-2	CASSLGRERELFF
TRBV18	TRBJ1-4	CASSLLNEKLFF
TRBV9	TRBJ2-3	CASSGSGTGDTQYF
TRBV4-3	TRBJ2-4	CASSPRGGSGNIQYF
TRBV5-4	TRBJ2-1	CASSLSAGDGNEQFF
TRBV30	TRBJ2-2	CAAGLAGPGELFF
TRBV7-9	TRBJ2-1	CASSAPLAGGIHEQFF
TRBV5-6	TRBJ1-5	CASSLREYLRRRSNQPQHF
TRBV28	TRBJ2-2	CASSPLRLAGSNTGELFF
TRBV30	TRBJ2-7	CAWSGGLRQGYEQYF
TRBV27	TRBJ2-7	CASSFATSGYEQYF
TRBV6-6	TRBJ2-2	CASRGGSNTGELFF
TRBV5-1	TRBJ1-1	CASSLFEYTEAFF
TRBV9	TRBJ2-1	CASSVGGSNEQFF
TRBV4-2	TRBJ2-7	CASTRSLPAGTYEQYF
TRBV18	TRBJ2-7	CASSPTAGKAYEQYF
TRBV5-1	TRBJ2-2	CASGTSGRTGELFF
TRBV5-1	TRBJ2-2	CASSFTGLGDTGELFF
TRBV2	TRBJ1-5	CASSRMTTDQPQHF
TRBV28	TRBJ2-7	CASSRGQGAYEQYF
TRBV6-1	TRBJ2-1	CASIGGLNEQFF
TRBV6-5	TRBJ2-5	CASSYSNGGSKTQYF
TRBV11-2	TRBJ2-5	CASSATRETQYF
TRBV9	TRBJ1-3	CASSSHPGGNGNTIYF
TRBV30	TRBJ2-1	CACDLGLSYNEQFF
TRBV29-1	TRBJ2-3	CSVRQGPADTQYF
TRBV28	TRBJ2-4	CASSVLVRLHSSFDIQYF
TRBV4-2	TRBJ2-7	CASSQGLVRYEQYF
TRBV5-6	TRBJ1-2	CASSFDYGYTF
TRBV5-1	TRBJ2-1	CASSLEGLAGVEQFF
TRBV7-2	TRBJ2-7	CASSSPRGGVQSYEQYF
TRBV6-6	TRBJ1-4	CASSRVLGQGLEKLFF
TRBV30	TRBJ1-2	CAWSVRTGYSHSYGYTF
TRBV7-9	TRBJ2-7	CASSLVGQGRYEQYF
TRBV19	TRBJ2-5	CASSINSGRRVETQYF
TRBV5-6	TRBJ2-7	CASSGTGSEQYF
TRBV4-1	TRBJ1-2	CASSQDLSRDGVGYTF
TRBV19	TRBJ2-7	CASSAGHGPYEQYF
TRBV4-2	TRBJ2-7	CASSHNKYYEQYF
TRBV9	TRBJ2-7	CASSVSGGTYEQYF
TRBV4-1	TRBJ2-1	CASSQVGSGSFRHEQFF
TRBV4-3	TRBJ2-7	CASSQDWRQTIYEQYF
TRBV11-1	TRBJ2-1	CASSLARGGNEQFF
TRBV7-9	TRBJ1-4	CASSSGQGGKEKLFF
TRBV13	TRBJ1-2	CASSLAQGEANYGYTF
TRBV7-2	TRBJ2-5	CASSFDRAQETQYF